What follows are 11 T cell receptor beta chains derived from one specimen sequenced in a study of T-cell reconstitution after alpha-beta-depleted transplantation in children. Preparation of the TCRbeta library involved a method that used unique molecular identifiers. TCRdb passed the PCR reads through MiXCR, listing each CDR3 protein once. Of some 590,000 distinct CDR3 sequences listed, roughly a tenth are singletons. The source material was PBMCs from the stem cell graft donor, sampled from the stem cell graft. These receptors were collected from a human donor who donated a stem cell graft to a child with acute myeloid leukemia.

This clonotype was picked up a small number of times. V usage is TRBV4-2 and J usage is TRBJ2-1, with 7 bases aligning to TRBD2. The ends lost 4 bases at V and 9 bases at J; junction bases unmatched: 12. There are 15 residues in the CDR3. Germline CDR1 and CDR2: LGHNA and YNFKEQ. CDR3 protein: CASSPEEREVPEQFF. The CDR3, as DNA: TGTGCCAGCAGCCCGGAGGAACGGGAGGTGCCTGAGCAGTTCTTC.

This clonotype was observed a handful of times. This chain connects TRBV28 to TRBJ2-1; 14 positions agree with TRBD2. Trimming removed 7 bases from V and 9 bases from J; junction bases left unmatched: 14. Germline V CDR1 and CDR2: MDHEN, SYDVKM. The CDR3 length is 17 residues. CDR3 sequence: CASTSRRLAGGPGEQFF. DNA for the CDR3: TGTGCCAGCACCTCCAGGAGACTAGCGGGAGGGCCAGGTGAGCAGTTCTTC.

This clonotype has at least ten counts. This chain links TRBV20-1 with TRBJ2-1, with a tentative D call TRBD2 (5 bases). Trimming left V 6 bases short and J 7 bases short, with 25 bases between. Germline CDR1 is DFQATT and CDR2 is SNEGSKA (reference sequence). CDR3 length: 16 amino acids. The CDR3 sequence is CSAQQVVLPRGNEQFF. CDR3 in DNA: TGCAGTGCCCAACAAGTAGTGCTTCCCCGGGGTAATGAGCAGTTCTTC.

This clonotype occurred many times. The genes are TRBV6-5 and TRBJ1-1, with D unclear. The germline V and J ends were trimmed by 2 bases and 10 bases, with 11 bases remaining between them. Germline V lookup: CDR1 MNHEY, CDR2 SVGAGI. The CDR3 is 12 amino acids. In DNA, the CDR3 is TGTGCCAGCAGTTACCCCTTTTCCAGAGCTTTCTTT. Residues: CASSYPFSRAFF.

This clonotype was detected only a few times. This rearrangement joins TRBV5-1 to TRBJ2-7; 10 positions match TRBD2. The junction had 7 bases not matched to a gene; V was cut back by 4 bases and J by 0 bases. CDR1 and CDR2 from the germline V gene are SGHRS and YFSETQ. The CDR3 extends over 16 amino acids. CDR3 region: CASSRTSGVSSYEQYF. CDR3 sequence (DNA): TGCGCCAGCAGCAGAACTAGCGGGGTGAGCTCCTACGAGCAGTACTTC.

The gene calls are TRBV4-1 and TRBJ1-4; tentative D call: TRBD1 (5 bases). The length of the CDR3 is 17 residues. Germline V gene sequence: CDR1 MGHRA, CDR2 YSYEKL. The V gene lost 0 bases and the J gene lost 0 bases, with 11 bases spanning the gap. The CDR3 protein is CASSQEPGTATNEKLFF. The CDR3 coding sequence is TGCGCCAGCAGCCAAGAGCCGGGGACGGCAACTAATGAAAAACTGTTTTTT.

V is TRBV2 and J is TRBJ1-2; 8 nucleotides match TRBD1. The germline CDR1 and CDR2 sequences are SNHLY and FYNNEI. Trimming took 4 bases from V and 4 from J; bases not matched to a gene: 5. This CDR3 has 14 residues. CDR3 nucleotides: TGTGCCAGCAGTGGAGGACAGGGAAGCTATGGCTACACCTTC. Translating gives CASSGGQGSYGYTF.

The chain carries TRBV11-2 and TRBJ1-1; TRBD1 might be the D (6 bases). Trimming took off 6 bases at V and 1 base at J, with 12 bases between the two ends. CDR3 length: 14 residues. Germline V gene sequence: CDR1 SGHAT, CDR2 FQNNGV. CDR3 nucleotides: TGTGCCAGCAGTCAGGGGCCGGGGAACACTGAAGCTTTCTTT. It encodes CASSQGPGNTEAFF.

This clonotype was seen repeatedly, ten times or more. The J gene is TRBJ2-1, the V gene TRBV9; D is unclear. This CDR3 has 16 residues. The germline V gene has CDR1 SGDLS and CDR2 YYNGEE. Trimming stripped 3 bases from V and 4 bases from J, with 17 bases between. Written as DNA, the CDR3 is TGTGCCAGCAGCGCAGGTCTTGTCGCTAATTACAATGAGCAGTTCTTC. Encoded protein: CASSAGLVANYNEQFF. The variable domain in full, completed from reference TRBV9 and TRBJ2-1, reads DSGVTQTPKHLITATGQRVTLRCSPRSGDLSVYWYQQSLDQGLQFLIQYYNGEERAKGNILERFSAQQFPDLHSELNLSSLELGDSALYFCASSAGLVANYNEQFFGPGTRLTVL.

The sample holds one count of this clonotype. The chain recombines TRBV9 with TRBJ1-6; no clear D. Germline V CDR1 and CDR2: SGDLS, YYNGEE. V was pared by 0 bases and J by 5 bases, with 6 bases between. CDR3 length equals 14 residues. This chain's CDR3 is CASSVGLDNSPLHF. The CDR3 DNA is TGTGCCAGCAGCGTAGGCCTAGATAATTCACCCCTCCACTTT.

This clonotype was seen ten or more times. The genes are TRBV20-1 and TRBJ2-3, with D perhaps matching TRBD2 (6 bases). V lost 3 bases and J lost 2, with 9 bases in between. This CDR3 is built from 13 residues. Germline V CDR1 and CDR2: DFQATT, SNEGSKA (reference sequence). CDR3 sequence reads: CSARGTATDTQYF. The DNA of the CDR3 is TGCAGTGCTAGGGGGACTGCCACAGATACGCAGTATTTT.